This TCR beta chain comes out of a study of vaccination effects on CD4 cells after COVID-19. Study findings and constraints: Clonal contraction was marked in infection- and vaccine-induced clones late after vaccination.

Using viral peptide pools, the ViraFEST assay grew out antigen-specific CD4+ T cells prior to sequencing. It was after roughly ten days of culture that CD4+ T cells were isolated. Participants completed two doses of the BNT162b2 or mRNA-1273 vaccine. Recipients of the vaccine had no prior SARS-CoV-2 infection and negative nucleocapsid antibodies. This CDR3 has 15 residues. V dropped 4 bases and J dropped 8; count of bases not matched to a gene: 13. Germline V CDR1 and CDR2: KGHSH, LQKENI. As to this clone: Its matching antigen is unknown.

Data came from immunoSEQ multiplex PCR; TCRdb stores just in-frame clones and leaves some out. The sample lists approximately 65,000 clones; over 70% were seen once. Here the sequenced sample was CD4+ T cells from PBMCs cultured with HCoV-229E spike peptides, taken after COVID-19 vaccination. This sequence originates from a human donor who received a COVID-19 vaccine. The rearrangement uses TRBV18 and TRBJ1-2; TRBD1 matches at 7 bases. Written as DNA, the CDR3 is TGTGCCAGCTCACTATCAACTGGAGGGGGCGAGGGCTACACCTTC. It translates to CASSLSTGGGEGYTF.